These 7 T cell receptor beta chains share one sample of origin, sequenced in a study of technical replicates of blood from a few donors. The repertoire was sequenced with immunoSEQ multiplex PCR; TCRdb's copy has only in-frame clones and lacks some. The data show 60,000 to 90,000 clones, nearly 97% seen once. Sequenced sample: T cells isolated from PBMCs. These receptors came from a human donor in good health.

The rearrangement uses TRBV5-1 and TRBJ2-3, with D possibly being TRBD2 (5 bases). The CDR3 has 14 amino acids. The V gene's germline CDR1 is SGHRS and CDR2 YFSETQ. Trimming left V 3 bases short and J 5 bases short, with 13 bases between. For the CDR3, the DNA is TGCGCCAGCAGCTCCGGACTGGTCGAAGATACGCAGTATTTT. Encoded protein: CASSSGLVEDTQYF.

The chain links TRBV5-5 to TRBJ2-7; the D is unclear. V was cut by 2 bases and J by 0 bases, with 18 bases left in between. The CDR3 is 17 residues long. Germline CDR1 and CDR2: SGHKS and YYEKEE (reference sequence). The CDR3: CASSFRGGAARSYEQYF. The CDR3 DNA sequence: TGTGCCAGCAGCTTTCGCGGCGGAGCAGCCCGCTCCTACGAGCAGTACTTC. Looking up the rest from reference TRBV5-5 and TRBJ2-7 gives the full variable domain: DAGVTQSPTHLIKTRGQQVTLRCSPISGHKSVSWYQQVLGQGPQFIFQYYEKEERGRGNFPDRFSARQFPNYSSELNVNALLLGDSALYLCASSFRGGAARSYEQYFGPGTRLTVT.

The V gene is TRBV5-1, the J gene TRBJ2-7; the D gene is possibly TRBD2 (6 bases). Germline V CDR1 and CDR2: SGHRS, YFSETQ. This CDR3 contains 12 residues. Deletions cut 3 bases from V and 7 bases from J, with 11 bases between. Here the CDR3 DNA reads TGCGCCAGCAGCTACATTGGGGGGGAGCAGTACTTC. Translating gives CASSYIGGEQYF.

This clone came up once. V usage is TRBV7-9 and J usage is TRBJ2-3, with a weak D call TRBD2 (6 bases). The CDR3 totals 13 residues. The V gene lost 6 bases and the J gene lost 6 bases, with 13 bases spanning the gap. CDR1 is SEHNR and CDR2 is FQNEAQ in the germline V gene (reference sequence). CDR3 DNA: TGTGCCAGCAGTCTCCATGGGGGGGATACGCAGTATTTT. Its translation is CASSLHGGDTQYF.

J is TRBJ1-5 and V is TRBV18, with 7 bases fitting TRBD1. Unmatched junction bases numbered 0, after V lost 0 bases and J lost 4 bases. Germline V gives CDR1 KGHSH, CDR2 LQKENI. CDR3 length equals 14 residues. The CDR3 bases are TGTGCCAGCTCACCACCGACAGGGAATCAGCCCCAGCATTTT. As protein: CASSPPTGNQPQHF. Supplemented by reference TRBV18 and TRBJ1-5, the full variable domain reads NAGVMQNPRHLVRRRGQEARLRCSPMKGHSHVYWYRQLPEEGLKFMVYLQKENIIDESGMPKERFSAEFPKEGPSILRIQQVVRGDSAAYFCASSPPTGNQPQHFGDGTRLSIL.

V is TRBV6-5 and J is TRBJ2-7, with D possibly TRBD2 on 5 matching bases. V lost 1 base and J 1 base, leaving 8 bases between the germline ends. The CDR3 covers 14 residues. Per germline, CDR1 MNHEY and CDR2 SVGAGI. The CDR3 loop reads CASSYYSGSYEQYF. The CDR3 nucleotides are TGTGCCAGCAGTTACTACAGCGGATCCTACGAGCAGTACTTC.

V and J are TRBV21-1 and TRBJ2-7; the table's D call TRBD1 went unverified against the DNA. TRBV21-1 is classified as a pseudogene. This CDR3 has 15 amino acids. The CDR3 sequence: CASRQKGTDSYEQYF. In DNA form, the CDR3 reads TGTGCCAGCAGGCAGAAGGGGACAGATAGCTACGAGCAGTACTTC.